This T cell receptor (beta chain) emerged from a study of cytomegalovirus exposure and HLA in healthy donors. Study summary: Of the donors genotyped, several hundred in all, around 77% fell in the Caucasian-associated ancestry cluster.

V gave up 5 bases and J gave up 4 bases; unmatched junction bases: 11. CDR1 is SGHTA, CDR2 FQGTGA, per germline. This CDR3 has 17 amino acids. Overall study results and limits: The study listed 150 to 200 cytomegalovirus-associated TCR beta chains.

Primers included in the PCR were 60 Vbeta and 13 Jbeta primers. Sequencing used immunoSEQ multiplex PCR; TCRdb keeps in-frame clones, though not all of them. Among fewer than 200,000 clones listed, over 75% were seen once. Regarding this clone: The antigen is not known.

The clonotype comes from a man aged 35 to 55 in good health and CMV-seropositive. Material: PBMCs. The genes are TRBV7-3 and TRBJ2-2; 9 bases are a match to TRBD2. This CDR3 reads CASSQISGRGFTGELFF. The CDR3 DNA reads TGTGCCAGCAGCCAAATTAGCGGGAGAGGATTCACCGGGGAGCTGTTTTTT.